Given below is one T cell receptor (beta chain) in context. The sample comes from a study of blood T cell repertoires in COVID-19. Across the study: Sites across the United States, Italy and Spain contributed samples from acute and convalescent COVID-19. T cells, B-cell-depleted T cells, or PBMCs provided the cDNA or gDNA that served as material.

The germline CDR1 and CDR2 sequences are MNHNY and SVGAGI (reference sequence). Unmatched junction bases numbered 9, after V lost 5 bases and J lost 3 bases. There are 16 residues in the CDR3. Per the original methods: Cell counts per sample came from amplifying reference gene primers. Data came from immunoSEQ multiplex PCR; TCRdb stores just in-frame clones and leaves some out. For V, J and clone size, that table is used; D and trimming come from the DNA. The sample holds 50,000 to 75,000 clones; roughly 84% are singletons and the top ten take approximately 5%. Material: peripheral blood. This chain uses TRBV6-6 with TRBJ2-7, with 11 bases that match TRBD1. The receptor comes from a man at least 80 years old in a cohort sampled during active COVID-19. CDR3: CASSGHPGQGDYEQYF. CDR3 bases: TGTGCCAGCAGTGGGCATCCGGGACAGGGGGACTACGAGCAGTACTTC.